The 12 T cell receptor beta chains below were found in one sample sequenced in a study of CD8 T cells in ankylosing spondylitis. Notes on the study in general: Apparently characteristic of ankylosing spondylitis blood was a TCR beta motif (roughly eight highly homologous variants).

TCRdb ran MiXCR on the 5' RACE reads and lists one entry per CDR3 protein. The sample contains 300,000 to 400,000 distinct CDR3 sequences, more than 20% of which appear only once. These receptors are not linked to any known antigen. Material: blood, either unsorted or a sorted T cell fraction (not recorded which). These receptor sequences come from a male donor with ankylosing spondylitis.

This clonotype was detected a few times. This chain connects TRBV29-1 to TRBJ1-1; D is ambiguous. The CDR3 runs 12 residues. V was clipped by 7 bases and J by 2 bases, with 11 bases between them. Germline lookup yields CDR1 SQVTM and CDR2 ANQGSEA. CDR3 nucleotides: TGCAGCGCATCGACCGTTAACACTGAAGCTTTCTTT. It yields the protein CSASTVNTEAFF.

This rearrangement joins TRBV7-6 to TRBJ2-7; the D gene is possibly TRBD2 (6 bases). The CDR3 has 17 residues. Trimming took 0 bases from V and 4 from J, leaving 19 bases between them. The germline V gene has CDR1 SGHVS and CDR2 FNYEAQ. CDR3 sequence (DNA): TGTGCCAGCAGCTTAGCACCGCCCGGGACTCTGAGGTACGAGCAGTACTTC. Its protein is CASSLAPPGTLRYEQYF.

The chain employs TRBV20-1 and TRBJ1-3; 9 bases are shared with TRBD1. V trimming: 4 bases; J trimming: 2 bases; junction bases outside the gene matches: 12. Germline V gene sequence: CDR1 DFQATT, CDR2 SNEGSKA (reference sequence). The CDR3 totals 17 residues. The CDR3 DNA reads TGCAGTGCTACAGGGACAGGGACTAGGTCAACTGGAAACACCATATATTTT. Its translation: CSATGTGTRSTGNTIYF.

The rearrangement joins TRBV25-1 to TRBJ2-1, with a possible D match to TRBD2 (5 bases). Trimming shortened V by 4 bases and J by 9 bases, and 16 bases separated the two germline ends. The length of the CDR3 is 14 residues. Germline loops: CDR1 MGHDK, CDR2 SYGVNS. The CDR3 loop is CASSGRRGNTEQFF. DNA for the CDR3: TGTGCCAGCAGTGGGCGAAGAGGGAACACTGAGCAGTTCTTC.

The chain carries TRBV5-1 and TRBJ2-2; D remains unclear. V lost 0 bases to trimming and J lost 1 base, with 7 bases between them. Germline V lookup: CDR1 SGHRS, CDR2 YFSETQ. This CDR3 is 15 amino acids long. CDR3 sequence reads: CASSLGSLNTGELFF. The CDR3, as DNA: TGCGCCAGCAGCTTGGGGAGCCTGAACACCGGGGAGCTGTTTTTT.

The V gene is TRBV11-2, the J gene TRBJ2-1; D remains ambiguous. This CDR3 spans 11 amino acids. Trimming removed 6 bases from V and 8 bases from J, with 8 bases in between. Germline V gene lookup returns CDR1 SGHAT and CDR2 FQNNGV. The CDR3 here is CASRLVYEQFF. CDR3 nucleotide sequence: TGTGCCAGCAGACTCGTTTATGAGCAGTTCTTC.

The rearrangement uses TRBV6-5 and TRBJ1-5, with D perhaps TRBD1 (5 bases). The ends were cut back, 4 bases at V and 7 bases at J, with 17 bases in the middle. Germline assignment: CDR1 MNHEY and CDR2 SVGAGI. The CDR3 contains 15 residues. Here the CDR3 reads CASSLGPGSEQPQHF. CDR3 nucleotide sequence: TGTGCCAGCAGTTTGGGACCGGGTTCTGAGCAGCCCCAGCATTTT.

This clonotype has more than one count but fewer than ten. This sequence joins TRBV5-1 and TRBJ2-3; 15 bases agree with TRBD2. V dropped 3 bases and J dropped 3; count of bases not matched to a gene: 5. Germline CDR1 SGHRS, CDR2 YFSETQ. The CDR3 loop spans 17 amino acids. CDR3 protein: CASSSLGLAGGTDTQYF. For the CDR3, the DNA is TGCGCCAGCAGCTCATTGGGACTAGCGGGAGGAACAGATACGCAGTATTTT.

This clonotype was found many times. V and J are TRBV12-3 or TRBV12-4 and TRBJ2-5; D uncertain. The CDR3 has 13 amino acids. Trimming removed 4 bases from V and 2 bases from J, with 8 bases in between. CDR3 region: CASSWREQETQYF. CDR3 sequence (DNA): TGTGCCAGCAGTTGGCGCGAACAAGAGACCCAGTACTTC.

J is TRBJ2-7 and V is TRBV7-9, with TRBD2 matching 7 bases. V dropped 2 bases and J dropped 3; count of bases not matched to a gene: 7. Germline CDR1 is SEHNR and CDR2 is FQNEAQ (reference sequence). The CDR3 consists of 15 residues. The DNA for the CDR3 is TGTGCCAGCAGCTTAAGAGTCGGGAGGAGCTACGAGCAGTACTTC. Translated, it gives CASSLRVGRSYEQYF.

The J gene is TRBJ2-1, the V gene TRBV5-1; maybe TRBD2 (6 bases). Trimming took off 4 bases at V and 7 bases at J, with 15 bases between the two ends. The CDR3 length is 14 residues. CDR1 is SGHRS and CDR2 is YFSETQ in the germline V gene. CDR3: CASSRRVEGNEQFF. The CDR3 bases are TGCGCCAGCAGCAGGAGGGTAGAAGGGAATGAGCAGTTCTTC. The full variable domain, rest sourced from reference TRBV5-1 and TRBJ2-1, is KAGVTQTPRYLIKTRGQQVTLSCSPISGHRSVSWYQQTPGQGLQFLFEYFSETQRNKGNFPGRFSGRQFSNSRSEMNVSTLELGDSALYLCASSRRVEGNEQFFGPGTRLTVL.

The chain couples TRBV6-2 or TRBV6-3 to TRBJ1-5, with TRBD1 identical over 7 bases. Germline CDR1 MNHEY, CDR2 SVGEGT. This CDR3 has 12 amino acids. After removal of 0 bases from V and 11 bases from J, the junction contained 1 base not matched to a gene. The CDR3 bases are TGTGCCAGCAGTTACTCGACAGGGTCCCAGCATTTT. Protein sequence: CASSYSTGSQHF.